The 25 T cell receptor beta chains below all came from one sample that was sequenced in a study of T cell repertoires in MIS-A myocarditis. Profiling relied on immunoSEQ multiplex PCR, and the TCRdb table lists in-frame clones only, not all of them. There are 7,000 or so clones in the sample; less than 80% occur only once, and roughly a fifth lies in the top ten. The sample comprised right inferior lung lobe tissue obtained at autopsy. These receptors came from a young man with fulminant myocarditis from multisystem inflammatory syndrome in adults (MIS-A) after COVID-19.

Details on this clone: Distinct nucleotide sequences in the sample also encode this CDR3. The V and J genes are TRBV14 and TRBJ2-7, with D possibly matching TRBD1 (5 bases). Trimming left V 2 bases short and J 3 bases short, with 11 bases between. CDR3 length: 14 amino acids. Germline CDR1 and CDR2: SGHDN and FVKESK. The CDR3 coding sequence is TGTGCCAGCAGCCAACAGGGCCTGGGCTACGAGCAGTACTTC. Its protein product is CASSQQGLGYEQYF.

The V call is TRBV7-9, the J call TRBJ2-5; D remains ambiguous. Germline values: CDR1 SEHNR, CDR2 FQNEAQ (reference sequence). The CDR3 is 17 amino acids. The V end was cut by 3 bases, the J end by 3 bases, with 20 bases between. The CDR3 sequence is CASSLIISQLMEETQYF. CDR3 in DNA: TGTGCCAGCAGCTTGATTATCAGCCAACTCATGGAAGAGACCCAGTACTTC.

V gene TRBV28 combines with J gene TRBJ1-2; unclear D gene. Germline CDR1 is MDHEN and CDR2 is SYDVKM. The length of the CDR3 is 14 residues. V lost 5 bases and J lost 5, with 15 bases in between. The CDR3 reads CASSPNIQRYGYTF. The CDR3 DNA sequence: TGTGCCAGCAGTCCTAACATACAGAGATATGGCTACACCTTC.

Sample share makes this clone large (0.1 to 1%). The V call is TRBV28, the J call TRBJ2-7, with TRBD2 identical over 9 bases. V was pared by 6 bases and J by 2 bases, with 8 bases of the junction left unmatched. The CDR3 extends over 15 amino acids. CDR1 is MDHEN, CDR2 SYDVKM, per germline. The CDR3 DNA is TGTGCCAGCAGGACCCTTAGCGGGAGAGCCTACGAGCAGTACTTC. It translates to CASRTLSGRAYEQYF.

For the CDR3, the DNA is TGTGCCAGTAGTATGGGCCTCTACACTGAAGCTTTCTTT. Translation gives CASSMGLYTEAFF. The V gene is TRBV19, the J gene TRBJ1-1, with unresolved D. Germline CDR1 LNHDA, CDR2 SQIVND (reference sequence). CDR3 size: 13 residues. The V gene lost 3 bases and the J gene lost 3 bases, with 8 bases spanning the gap.

The chain employs TRBV5-1 and TRBJ2-3; TRBD1 is a possible D gene (5 bases). CDR3 size: 12 residues. Deletions cut 6 bases from V and 1 base from J, with 6 bases between. Germline CDR1 reads SGHRS; CDR2 reads YFSETQ. CDR3 in DNA: TGCGCCAGCAAAGGGGGCACAGATACGCAGTATTTT. Encoded protein: CASKGGTDTQYF.

The chain recombines TRBV7-2 with TRBJ2-7; possibly TRBD1 for D (6 bases). The CDR3 totals 14 residues. V lost 7 bases, J lost 2 bases, and 15 bases lay in between. Looked up from germline, CDR1 is SGHTA and CDR2 is FQGNSA. This CDR3 is CASKVRQATYEQYF. The CDR3 DNA sequence: TGTGCCAGCAAAGTGCGACAGGCAACCTACGAGCAGTACTTC. Based on the CDR3 plus reference TRBV7-2 and TRBJ2-7, the full variable domain is GAGVSQSPSNKVTEKGKDVELRCDPISGHTALYWYRQSLGQGLEFLIYFQGNSAPDKSGLPSDRFSAERTGGSVSTLTIQRTQQEDSAVYLCASKVRQATYEQYFGPGTRLTVT.

The chain uses TRBV29-1 and TRBJ1-2; D is perhaps TRBD1 (6 bases). Germline V CDR1 and CDR2: SQVTM, ANQGSEA. V lost 6 bases and J 6 bases, leaving 23 bases between the germline ends. This CDR3 has 15 amino acids. The CDR3 sequence: CSVEFTGTAYDGYTF. In nucleotides, the CDR3 is TGCAGCGTGGAATTTACAGGGACCGCATATGATGGCTACACCTTC.

V is TRBV10-3 and J is TRBJ2-7, with TRBD2 matching 7 bases. The V gene's germline CDR1 is ENHRY and CDR2 SYGVKD. The CDR3 is made up of 14 amino acids. The CDR3: CASYEERGSYEQYF. The CDR3 bases are TGTGCAAGCTATGAAGAGCGGGGCTCCTACGAGCAGTACTTC.

This chain connects TRBV28 to TRBJ1-5; D not resolved. Trimming took off 4 bases at V and 0 bases at J, with 10 bases between the two ends. Germline V lookup: CDR1 MDHEN, CDR2 SYDVKM. CDR3 length: 15 residues. CDR3 nucleotides: TGTGCCAGCAGTTCCGCCCCAGATAGCAATCAGCCCCAGCATTTT. Protein: CASSSAPDSNQPQHF.

The chain's CDR3 is CASSGGAFAAVYEQYF. For the CDR3, the DNA is TGTGCCAGCAGCGGGGGGGCGTTTGCCGCAGTCTACGAGCAGTACTTC. The gene calls are TRBV11-2 and TRBJ2-7, with D possibly TRBD2 on 7 matching bases. Germline-derived CDR1 and CDR2 are SGHAT and FQNNGV. Deletions cut 5 bases from V and 3 bases from J, with 20 bases between. The CDR3 consists of 16 residues.

DNA of the CDR3: TGTGCCACCAGCAGCGGGACAGAGAACACCGGGGAGCTGTTTTTT. As protein: CATSSGTENTGELFF. J is TRBJ2-2 and V is TRBV15; 7 bases are a match to TRBD1. The V and J ends lost 3 bases and 1 base, in that order; junction bases with no gene match: 2. The V gene's germline CDR1 is LNHNV and CDR2 YYDKDF (reference sequence). There are 15 residues in the CDR3.

V usage is TRBV2 and J usage is TRBJ2-5, with 8 positions matching TRBD1. Unmatched junction bases numbered 4, after V lost 8 bases and J lost 5 bases. Germline V gene lookup returns CDR1 SNHLY and CDR2 FYNNEI. The CDR3 is made up of 12 amino acids. The CDR3 nucleotides are TGTGCCAGCCAGGGGGCCGGGGAGACCCAGTACTTC. It codes for CASQGAGETQYF. The variable domain in full, completed from reference TRBV2 and TRBJ2-5, reads EPEVTQTPSHQVTQMGQEVILRCVPISNHLYFYWYRQILGQKVEFLVSFYNNEISEKSEIFDDQFSVERPDGSNFTLKIRSTKLEDSAMYFCASQGAGETQYFGPGTRLLVL.

This clone was detected only once. This chain joins TRBV6-2 or TRBV6-3 and TRBJ2-7; the D gene is possibly TRBD1 (6 bases). The V and J ends lost 6 bases and 2 bases respectively, with 17 bases between them. From germline, CDR1 is MNHEY and CDR2 SVGEGT. The CDR3 is 15 residues long. CDR3 sequence reads: CASSLGQSDTYEQYF. In nucleotides, the CDR3 is TGTGCCAGCAGCCTTGGACAGAGTGATACCTACGAGCAGTACTTC.

The chain links TRBV5-1 to TRBJ2-1, with 7 bases lining up with TRBD1. Germline loops: CDR1 SGHRS, CDR2 YFSETQ. There are 17 residues in the CDR3. V was pared by 0 bases and J by 1 base, with 7 bases of the junction left unmatched. The CDR3 DNA sequence: TGCGCCAGCAGCTTGGGGATAGGGGGCCGGTCCTACAATGAGCAGTTCTTC. It yields the protein CASSLGIGGRSYNEQFF. Looking up the rest from reference TRBV5-1 and TRBJ2-1 gives the full variable domain: KAGVTQTPRYLIKTRGQQVTLSCSPISGHRSVSWYQQTPGQGLQFLFEYFSETQRNKGNFPGRFSGRQFSNSRSEMNVSTLELGDSALYLCASSLGIGGRSYNEQFFGPGTRLTVL.

This clone was found once. For the CDR3, the DNA is TGCGCCAGCAGCTTGGGGGGCAGGGGGAACACTGAAGCTTTCTTT. This codes for CASSLGGRGNTEAFF. This chain joins TRBV5-1 and TRBJ1-1, with a weak D call TRBD1 (6 bases). The V and J ends lost 0 bases and 1 base respectively, with 10 bases between them. Germline V CDR1 and CDR2: SGHRS, YFSETQ. This CDR3 contains 15 residues.

The CDR3 nucleotides are TGTGCCAGCAGCCAAGTCCGGAGGACAGCCAAACACACCGGGGAGCTGTTTTTT. Translation: CASSQVRRTAKHTGELFF. V usage is TRBV3-1 (or the pseudogene TRBV3-2) and J usage is TRBJ2-2, with D possibly being TRBD1 (6 bases). Germline CDR1 is LGHDT and CDR2 is YNNKEL (reference sequence). The CDR3 sequence is 18 residues long. Trimming removed 1 base at V and 3 bases at J, with 18 bases between.

The chain carries TRBV7-9 and TRBJ1-2, with D hard to call. This CDR3 is 16 amino acids long. V was shortened by 4 bases and J by 4 bases, with 19 bases between the two germline ends. Germline loops: CDR1 SEHNR, CDR2 FQNEAQ (reference sequence). CDR3 DNA: TGTGCCAGCAGCTCCGGACGGAATAGGGATATCTATGGCTACACCTTC. Translation: CASSSGRNRDIYGYTF.

This clone has only one observation. The V and J genes are TRBV19 and TRBJ1-1, with D tentatively TRBD1 (6 bases). The CDR3 runs 15 residues. Germline V CDR1 and CDR2: LNHDA, SQIVND (reference sequence). V was cut by 5 bases and J by 0 bases, with 13 bases left in between. The CDR3 here is CASSEADSMNTEAFF. The CDR3 DNA sequence: TGTGCCAGTAGTGAAGCGGACAGCATGAACACTGAAGCTTTCTTT.

CDR3 sequence: CSSRGDTEAFF. In DNA form, the CDR3 reads TGCAGTTCTCGGGGGGACACTGAAGCTTTCTTT. The rearrangement uses TRBV20-1 and TRBJ1-1; D may be TRBD1 (5 bases). Between the trimmed V and J ends, which lost 8 bases and 3 bases, there was a span of 10 bases. This CDR3 region has 11 residues. Germline values: CDR1 DFQATT, CDR2 SNEGSKA (reference sequence).

This chain joins TRBV12-3 or TRBV12-4 and TRBJ2-1, with D perhaps matching TRBD1 (5 bases). This CDR3 region has 11 residues. V was cut by 4 bases and J by 8 bases, with 6 bases left in between. DNA for the CDR3: TGTGCCAGCAGTTGGACATATGAGCAGTTCTTC. It codes for CASSWTYEQFF.

J is TRBJ1-6 and V is TRBV4-1; D is unresolved. The CDR3 covers 16 residues. V was clipped by 0 bases and J by 7 bases, with 13 bases between them. The V gene's germline CDR1 is MGHRA and CDR2 YSYEKL. As DNA, the CDR3 is TGCGCCAGCAGCCAAGATGCCGGAGCCCTCAATTCACCCCTCCACTTT. Protein: CASSQDAGALNSPLHF.

This clone was seen a single time. The gene calls are TRBV11-2 and TRBJ2-5; 8 positions match TRBD2. This CDR3 is 15 amino acids long. Germline V lookup: CDR1 SGHAT, CDR2 FQNNGV. With V trimmed by 1 base and J by 3 bases, 4 bases remained unmatched. The CDR3 loop reads CASSLAGGREETQYF. The CDR3 DNA follows: TGTGCCAGCAGCTTAGCGGGGGGGAGGGAAGAGACCCAGTACTTC.

This clone was observed a handful of times. The chain is built from TRBV19 and TRBJ2-3; D is possibly TRBD2 (6 bases). Germline V gene data show CDR1 as LNHDA and CDR2 as SQIVND (reference sequence). There are 14 residues in the CDR3. V lost 4 bases and J lost 5, with 13 bases in between. CDR3 in DNA: TGTGCCAGTAGTACTGCGGGGCCGGGAGATACGCAGTATTTT. As protein: CASSTAGPGDTQYF.

The gene calls are TRBV10-3 and TRBJ1-2; the D is unclear. The CDR3 loop spans 19 amino acids. Trimming removed 0 bases from V and 0 bases from J, with 20 bases in between. Germline CDR1 is ENHRY and CDR2 is SYGVKD. In nucleotides, the CDR3 is TGTGCCATCAGTGAGTCTTTAGGTTCGGGTCAGACTGCTAACTATGGCTACACCTTC. Translation gives CAISESLGSGQTANYGYTF.